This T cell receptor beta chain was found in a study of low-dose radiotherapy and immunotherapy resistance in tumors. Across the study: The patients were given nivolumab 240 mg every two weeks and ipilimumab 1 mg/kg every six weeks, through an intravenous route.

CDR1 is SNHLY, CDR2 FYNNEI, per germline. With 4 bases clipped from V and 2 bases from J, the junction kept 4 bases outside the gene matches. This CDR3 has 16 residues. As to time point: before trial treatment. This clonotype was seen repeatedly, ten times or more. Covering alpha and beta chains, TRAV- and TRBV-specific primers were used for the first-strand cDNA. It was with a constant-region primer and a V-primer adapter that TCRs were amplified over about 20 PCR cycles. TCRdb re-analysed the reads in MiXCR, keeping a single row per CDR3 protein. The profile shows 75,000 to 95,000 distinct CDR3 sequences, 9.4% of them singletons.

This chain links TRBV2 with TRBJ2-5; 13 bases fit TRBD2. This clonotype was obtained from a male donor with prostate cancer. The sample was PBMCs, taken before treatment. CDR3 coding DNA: TGTGCCAGCAGTGCCCCGGGACTAGCGGGGCAAGAGACCCAGTACTTC. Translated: CASSAPGLAGQETQYF.